The present T cell receptor beta chain was sequenced within a study of cytomegalovirus exposure and HLA in healthy donors. With respect to this clone: The antigen remains unidentified.

Primers included in the PCR were 60 Vbeta and 13 Jbeta primers. This table comes from immunoSEQ multiplex PCR, and its TCRdb copy is limited to in-frame clones, with some not included. This sample has more than 150,000 clones; approximately 80% occur once, and the top ten carry less than 6%. Trimming took 4 bases from V and 2 from J; bases not matched to a gene: 7. This CDR3 contains 16 residues. Germline V gives CDR1 SGHDT, CDR2 YYEEEE. Study conclusions and caveats: Indistinguishable V segments such as TRBV6-2 and TRBV6-3 were excluded. Later work found that TCR association rates differed between HLA loci; DRB1 had the most and HLA-C the fewest. A likely sequencing artifact accounted for one observed cluster of highly shared sequence variants.

The sequence was collected from a woman aged 30 to 39 in good health and CMV-seropositive. The rearrangement links TRBV5-6 to TRBJ1-5; 9 nucleotides align to TRBD1. The specimen sequenced was PBMCs. CDR3 residues: CASSRRQGGGNQPQHF. The CDR3 region has the DNA TGTGCCAGCAGCAGAAGACAGGGGGGGGGCAATCAGCCCCAGCATTTT.